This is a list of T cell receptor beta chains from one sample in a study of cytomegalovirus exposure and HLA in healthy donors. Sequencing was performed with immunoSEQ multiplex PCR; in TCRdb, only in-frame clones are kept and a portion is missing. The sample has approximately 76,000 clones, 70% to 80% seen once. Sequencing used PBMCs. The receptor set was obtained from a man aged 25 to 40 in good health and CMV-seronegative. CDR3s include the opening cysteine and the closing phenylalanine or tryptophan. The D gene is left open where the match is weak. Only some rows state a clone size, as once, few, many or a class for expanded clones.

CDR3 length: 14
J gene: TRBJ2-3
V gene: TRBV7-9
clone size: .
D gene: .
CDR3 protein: CASSLETWRDTQYF
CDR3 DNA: TGTGCCAGCAGCTTAGAGACCTGGAGGGATACGCAGTATTTT

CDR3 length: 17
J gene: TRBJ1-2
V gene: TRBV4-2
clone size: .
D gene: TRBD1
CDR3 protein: CASSPVGTGGDGYGYTF
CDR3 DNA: TGTGCCAGCAGCCCAGTCGGGACAGGGGGCGACGGCTATGGCTACACCTTC

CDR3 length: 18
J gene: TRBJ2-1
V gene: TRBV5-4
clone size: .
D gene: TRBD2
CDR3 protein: CASSAGLAGGSSYNEQFF
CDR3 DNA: TGTGCCAGCAGCGCGGGACTAGCGGGGGGAAGCTCCTACAATGAGCAGTTCTTC

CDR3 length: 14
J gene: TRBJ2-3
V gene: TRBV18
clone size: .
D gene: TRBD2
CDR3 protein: CASSPQGGRDTQYF
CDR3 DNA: TGTGCCAGCTCACCACAAGGCGGGAGAGATACGCAGTATTTT

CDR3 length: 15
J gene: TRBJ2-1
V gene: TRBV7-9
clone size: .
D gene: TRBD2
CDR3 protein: CASSPPGLAGNEQFF
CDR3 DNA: TGTGCCAGCAGCCCCCCCGGACTAGCGGGGAATGAGCAGTTCTTC

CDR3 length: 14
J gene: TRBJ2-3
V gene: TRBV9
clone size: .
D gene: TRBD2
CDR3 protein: CASSPSGGGDTQYF
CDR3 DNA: TGTGCCAGCAGCCCGAGCGGGGGCGGGGATACGCAGTATTTT

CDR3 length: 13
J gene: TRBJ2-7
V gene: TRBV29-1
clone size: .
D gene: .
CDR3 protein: CSAHRSDLGEQYF
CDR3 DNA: TGCAGCGCCCACAGGTCCGACTTAGGCGAGCAGTACTTC

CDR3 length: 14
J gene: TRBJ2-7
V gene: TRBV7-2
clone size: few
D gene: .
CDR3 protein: CASSSGVGYYEQYF
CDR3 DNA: TGTGCCAGCAGCTCCGGGGTTGGGTACTACGAGCAGTACTTC

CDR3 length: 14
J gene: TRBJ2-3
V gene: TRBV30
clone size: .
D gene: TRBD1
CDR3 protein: CAWIPGQATDTQYF
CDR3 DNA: TGTGCCTGGATTCCCGGACAGGCCACAGATACGCAGTATTTT

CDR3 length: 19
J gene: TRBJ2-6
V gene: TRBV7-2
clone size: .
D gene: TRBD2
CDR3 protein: CASTAGGLAGFSGANVLTF
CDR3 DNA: TGTGCCAGCACCGCCGGAGGGCTAGCGGGTTTCTCTGGGGCCAACGTCCTGACTTTC

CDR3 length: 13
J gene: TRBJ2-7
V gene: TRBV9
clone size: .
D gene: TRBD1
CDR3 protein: CASSTGGAYEQYF
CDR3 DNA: TGTGCCAGCAGCACAGGGGGAGCCTACGAGCAGTACTTC

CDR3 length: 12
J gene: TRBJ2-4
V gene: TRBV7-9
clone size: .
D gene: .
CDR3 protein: CASNRVENIQYF
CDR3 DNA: TGTGCCAGCAACAGGGTAGAAAACATTCAGTACTTC

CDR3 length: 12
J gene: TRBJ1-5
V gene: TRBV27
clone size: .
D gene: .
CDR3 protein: CASKRGNQPQHF
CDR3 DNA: TGTGCCAGCAAAAGGGGAAACCAGCCCCAGCATTTT

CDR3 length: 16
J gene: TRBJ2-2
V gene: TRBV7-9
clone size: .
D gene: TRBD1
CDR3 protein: CASSYSGGGNTGELFF
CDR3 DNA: TGTGCCAGCAGCTACTCAGGGGGCGGAAACACCGGGGAGCTGTTTTTT

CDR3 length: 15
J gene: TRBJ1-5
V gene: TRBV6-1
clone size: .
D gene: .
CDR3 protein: CPSSEEEGGVLPQHF
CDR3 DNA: TGTCCCAGCAGTGAAGAAGAGGGGGGGGTCCTGCCCCAGCATTTT

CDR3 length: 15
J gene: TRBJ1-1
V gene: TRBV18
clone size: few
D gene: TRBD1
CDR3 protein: CASSRTGAGRGEAFF
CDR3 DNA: TGTGCCAGCTCGAGGACAGGGGCCGGTCGTGGTGAAGCTTTCTTT

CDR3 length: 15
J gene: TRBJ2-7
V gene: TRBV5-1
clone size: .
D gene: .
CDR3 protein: CASSLDPFSSYEQYF
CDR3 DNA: TGCGCCAGCAGCTTGGACCCTTTCAGCTCCTACGAGCAGTACTTC

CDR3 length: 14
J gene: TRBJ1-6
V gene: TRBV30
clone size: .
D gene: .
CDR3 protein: CAWSVMQGSSPLHF
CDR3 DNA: TGTGCCTGGAGTGTAATGCAGGGTAGTTCACCCCTCCACTTT

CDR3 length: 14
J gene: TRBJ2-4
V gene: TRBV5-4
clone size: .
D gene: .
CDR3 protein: CASSLGEAKNIQYF
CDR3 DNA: TGTGCCAGCAGCTTAGGAGAGGCCAAAAACATTCAGTACTTC

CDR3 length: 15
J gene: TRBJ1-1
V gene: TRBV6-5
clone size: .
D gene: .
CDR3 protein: CASSYEGSGRTEAFF
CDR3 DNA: TGTGCCAGCAGTTACGAAGGGAGCGGGAGGACTGAAGCTTTCTTT